This TCR beta chain was captured by sequencing in a study of cytomegalovirus exposure and HLA in healthy donors (dated by TCRdb to about 2017). About the full investigation: According to an earlier analysis of a few hundred of the donors, roughly 180 million T cells yielded some 110 million unique TCR beta sequences and around 280 Gb of sequence data. The study used immunosequencing to profile the T cell repertoires of approximately 650 subjects and linked those repertoires to cytomegalovirus serostatus. The number of donors typed differed by locus, with about 629-630 for A, B, C, DRB1 and DQB1, roughly 550 for DQA1, about 610 for DPA1, and around 460 for DPB1. HLA typing covered class I and class II loci at four-digit resolution. To predict cytomegalovirus infection status, the study brought together high-throughput TCR immunosequencing, statistical association of individual TCRs with disease status, and machine learning. The study aimed to test whether signatures of past pathogen exposure could be identified by cataloging public T cell receptors. A later analysis re-analyzed previously published TCR beta repertoires from 660 or so donors and added high-resolution HLA genotyping to study TCR occurrence patterns. All discovery cohort repertoires had been generated on a single sequencing platform. On average, over 200,000 unique TCR beta nucleotide sequences were sequenced per donor among a few hundred genotyped donors of the cohort, with around 19% of those sequences being non-productive. Along with the roughly 670-subject first cohort, a separate validation cohort of more than 90 different subjects was used. The genetic ancestry cluster associated with self-reported Caucasian donors included 81% of the 300 to 400 genotyped donors. Donor age, sex, ethnicity and CMV serostatus were compiled alongside the repertoire data. An early release that covered about 600 HLA-typed donors contained around 330 gigabases of sequencing data and tens of millions of unique TCR sequences. Rather than using new phenotypic data, the later analysis identified candidate immune exposures from TCR beta sequences and from how often those sequences occurred across donors. To decide whether each TCR beta V gene segment behaved as functional or pseudogenic, an earlier analysis of approximately 590 of the donors relied on high-throughput TCR beta sequencing. A later genetic analysis took genome-wide SNP genotypes for 398 of the 666 donors and used that subset as a discovery cohort. About five DR-DQ haplotypes were treated as single units for association and clustering because of strong linkage in the cohort. Broader findings and caveats from the paper: Most TCR sequences were observed very rarely across donors, whereas some public TCRs were present in many individuals. In both the original and validation cohorts, the classifier was reported to diagnose cytomegalovirus status with high specificity and sensitivity. The study listed 150 to 200 TCR beta chains as associated with cytomegalovirus. When HLA alleles, especially DR and DQ, strongly co-occurred, attributing TCR associations to individual alleles was difficult. Linkage disequilibrium might explain the correlated functional status among segregating V segments, but an unknown experimental factor could not be ruled out. A later analysis found that most CMV-associated TCR beta chains appeared HLA-restricted, with HLA associations seemingly driven largely by CMV exposure. The 87-base-pair reads could not distinguish some IMGT-functional V segments, including TRBV6-2 and TRBV6-3, so those segments were excluded. An earlier analysis of some 590 of the donors showed that most TCR beta V segments appeared in productive rearrangements either about 87% or about 30% of the time, which broadly matched IMGT annotations. A further reported finding was that TCR beta sequences accurately predicted the HLA-A and HLA-B alleles for most subjects in the first cohort. It was suggested by the authors that the approach could potentially be generalized to other disease states and immunological phenotypes. A later analysis found that HLA-associated TCR beta chains were more clonally expanded and had lower generation probabilities than equally common non-associated chains. Compared with the roughly 710-donor mean, donors in an Asian-associated ancestry cluster had fewer N-insertions in productive TCRs, according to a later genetic analysis. Sequencing depth was assumed to be roughly uniform across donors in the presence/absence analyses, though that assumption may not hold. Because counts were too low, around 17 rarely observed V segments, including chromosome 9 orphons, were left out of the earlier analysis of about 500 of the donors. A later genetic analysis associated a missense DCLRE1C variant with V-gene and J-gene trimming of TCR beta chains, and an independent cohort replicated the association. Immune exposure information for the cohort was limited to CMV serostatus. In a later analysis, the rate of TCR association differed among HLA loci, with DRB1 alleles having the most associated TCRs and HLA-C alleles having the fewest. A group of highly shared sequence variants was considered likely to be a technical artifact of the sequencing pipeline. A later analysis reported that several top co-occurrence clusters appeared linked to parvovirus B19, influenza, CMV and Epstein-Barr virus. This cohort had only TCR beta chains sequenced, and the lack of alpha or paired-chain data limited which features could be detected. Because HLA typing was unavailable for some donors at each locus, only the typed subset was used in association tests. In vitro tests confirmed that a few of the cytomegalovirus-associated TCR beta chains recognize cytomegalovirus antigens. A later analysis associated 16,951 TCR beta sequences with specific HLA alleles at a false discovery rate of 0.05.

The cohort consisted of 670 or so healthy bone marrow donors. At the time of sampling, every cohort member was nominally healthy, though immune exposures that went unrecorded were likely present. The donor was CMV seronegative and was included in the group of approximately 350 seronegative cohort members. A peripheral blood sample was provided by each donor, and peripheral blood mononuclear cells were used for TCR beta sequencing. Genomic DNA extraction from the blood cell samples was performed with the Qiagen DNeasy Blood Extraction Kit. Libraries were prepared through the immunoSEQ multiplex PCR assay. The multiplex PCR relied on a mix of 60 forward primers for TCR Vbeta segments and 13 reverse primers for TCR Jbeta segments. Amplification of the CDR3 region of rearranged TCR beta genes was performed with a multiplex PCR assay on genomic DNA. The amplified TCR beta libraries were sequenced on the Illumina HiSeq System as 87-base-pair reads. Per the original workflow: A later analysis tallied some 79 million unique TCR beta chains across the 666 repertoires, and some 12 million of those chains were shared by two or more donors. Raw reads were error-corrected and collapsed into unique sequences by a nearest-neighbor algorithm in which closely related sequences were merged to remove PCR and sequencing errors. Alignment of CDR3 sequences to IMGT reference sequences was used to assign V, D and J gene segments. For a sequence to be retained, at least a six-nucleotide match to both a V gene segment and a J gene segment was required. Rearrangements were called productive when the CDR3 lacked stop codons and stayed in frame with V and J; all others were non-productive. CDR3 was defined by IMGT convention, running from the second conserved V-encoded cysteine to the conserved J-encoded phenylalanine. In an earlier analysis of around 600 of the donors, sequences lacking an unambiguous match to a single V gene segment were excluded. An earlier analysis of some 610 of the donors called V segments functional above 56.7% productive rearrangements and segregating when the between-donor standard deviation exceeded 5%. A statistical classification framework was built for diagnosing cytomegalovirus status from the catalog of TCR beta chain sequences. A later analysis assigned V and J genes by comparing TCR nucleotide sequences with IMGT/GENE-DB human TR gene sequences. A later analysis assigned CDR3 sequences and most-parsimonious VDJ recombination scenarios with the TCRdist pipeline. In a later analysis, every TCR beta chain was defined by the combination of its CDR3 amino acid sequence and its V-gene family, and reads without a unique V-gene family were dropped. As a way to deal with suspected cross-contamination and a sequencing artifact, a later analysis dropped 450 to 700 nucleotide sequences that were highly shared and had low generation probability. In a later analysis, a clonal expansion index for each public chain was calculated from normalized within-repertoire ranks of inferred template counts. Generation probabilities in a later analysis came from a VDJ recombination model fitted to out-of-frame rearrangements, and those results were checked against IGoR. In a later analysis, hypergeometric tests were used to score TCR-TCR, TCR-HLA and TCR-CMV co-occurrence, with a repertoire-size bias correction applied to TCR pairs. To estimate false discovery rates, a later analysis permuted the HLA or CMV assignments 20 times. In a later analysis, co-occurring TCRs were grouped using DBSCAN, and TCRdist sequence similarity was added for clustering within HLA-allele-positive subsets. Repertoires with fewer than 30,000 or more than 120,000 public chains, plus five repertoires with anomalous nucleotide sharing, were excluded from co-occurrence clustering. TCRdb limited this immuneACCESS table to in-frame rearrangements with V and J called. A share of clones is missing; checked studies link under half to unresolved V genes, and the rest is unexplained. From that table come the V and J calls and clone size; the DNA was used to work out D and trimming. Within this sample are 100,000 to 150,000 clones, with approximately 80% of them counted one time only. The ten largest make up around 4.1% of the sample.

From the germline V gene, CDR1 is SGDLS and CDR2 is YYNGEE. Trimming leaves V shorter by 0 bases and J shorter by 4 bases, with the junction holding 10 bases beyond the gene matches. Counted from cysteine to phenylalanine, this CDR3 has 16 amino acids. This entry keeps only the CDR3 DNA: 48 bases, framed from base 1. This clone appeared once. Its antigen is unknown. Nothing much larger sits one base from this clone, and base qualities are not available. Recombination linked TRBV9 to TRBJ2-7, with 7 bases aligning to TRBD1. This sequence originates from a woman aged 40-49 years in good health and CMV-seronegative. Sequenced material: PBMCs. The CDR3 corresponds to CASSVEPTGRSYEQYF. The nucleotides are TGTGCCAGCAGCGTAGAACCGACAGGGCGCTCTTACGAGCAGTACTTC.